These 3 T cell receptor beta chains originate from one sample sequenced in a study. The TRBV12-4/TRBJ1-2 clonotypes were amplified using barcode primers with ligated adaptors. TCRdb independently ran MiXCR on the multiplex PCR reads; one entry per CDR3 protein. This table has 450 or so distinct CDR3 sequences, around a third appearing once. The sorted Tregs were CD4+CD25+CD127-/low cells. The source material was tumor-infiltrating Tregs sorted from the breast tumor. These receptors came from a female donor with breast cancer.

Relative to its sample, this clonotype is medium-sized (0.01 to 0.1%). The chain uses TRBV12-3 or TRBV12-4 and TRBJ1-1; D uncertain. The CDR3 consists of 14 residues. V was shortened by 8 bases and J by 4 bases, with 17 bases between the two germline ends. The CDR3 bases are TGTGCCAGCTGCCGGGCCGGCCGGAGCACTGAAGCTTTCTTT. This encodes CASCRAGRSTEAFF.

This clonotype is labeled as large (0.1 to 1%). The J gene is TRBJ1-2, the V gene TRBV12-3 or TRBV12-4; D is undetermined. This CDR3 has 15 amino acids. Trimming cost V 11 bases and J 4 bases, with 23 bases left between them. The CDR3, as DNA: TGTGCCTGCTCAGCGGGTGCAGCCTGGATCTATGGCTACACCTTC. It codes for CACSAGAAWIYGYTF.

By its share, this clonotype is hyperexpanded. The chain links TRBV12-3 or TRBV12-4 to TRBJ1-2, with D perhaps TRBD1 (6 bases). V shed 1 base and J shed 5 bases, with 20 bases lying between them. The CDR3 is 17 amino acids. CDR3 in DNA: TGTGCCAGCAGTTTAGAGGTCAGGGGACGCCGACTTTATGGCTACACCTTC. This encodes CASSLEVRGRRLYGYTF.